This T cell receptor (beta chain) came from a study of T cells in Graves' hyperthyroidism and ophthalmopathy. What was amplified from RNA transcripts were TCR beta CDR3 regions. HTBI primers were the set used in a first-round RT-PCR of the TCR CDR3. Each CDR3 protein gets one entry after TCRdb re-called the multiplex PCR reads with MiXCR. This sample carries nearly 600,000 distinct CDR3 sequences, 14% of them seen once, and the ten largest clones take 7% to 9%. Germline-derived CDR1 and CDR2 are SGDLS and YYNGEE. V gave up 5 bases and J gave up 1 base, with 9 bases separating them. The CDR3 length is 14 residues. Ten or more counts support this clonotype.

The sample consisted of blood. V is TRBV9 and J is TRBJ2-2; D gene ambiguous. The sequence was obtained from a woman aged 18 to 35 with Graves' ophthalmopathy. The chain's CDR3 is CASSRARNTGELFF. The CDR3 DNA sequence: TGTGCCAGCAGTAGGGCCAGGAACACCGGGGAGCTGTTTTTT.